The TCR beta chain under discussion was sequenced for a study of siplizumab effects on memory and regulatory T cells. Points from the study as a whole: Mappable alloreactive CD4+ clones were on average around 70% Treg-derived with siplizumab, approximately 30% in controls. The study found that siplizumab significantly reduced alloreactive sequences traceable to unstimulated CD4+ memory cells.

Libraries were prepared by immunoSEQ multiplex PCR; TCRdb keeps only in-frame clonotypes and omits some of them. Of some 73,000 clones listed, roughly 93% are singletons. On this clone: Its antigen is undetermined.

The CDR3 is 18 amino acids. Germline V gene lookup returns CDR1 SEHNR and CDR2 FQNEAQ (reference sequence). The V and J ends lost 5 bases and 0 bases, in that order; junction bases with no gene match: 9. The specimen was CD8+ T cells sorted from blood. The chain recombines TRBV7-9 with TRBJ1-5; the match to TRBD1 covers 11 bases. The TCR comes from a human donor in good health. The DNA of the CDR3 is TGTGCCAGCAGCCTTCCCCCGGGACAGGGGGATAGCAATCAGCCCCAGCATTTT. It codes for CASSLPPGQGDSNQPQHF.